Listed below are T cell receptor beta chains from one sample, sequenced in a study of PD-L1 blockade in urothelial cancer. TCRdb's table, derived via immunoSEQ multiplex PCR, lists solely in-frame clones and lacks some. This table has roughly 90,000 clones, 85% to 95% appearing once. The source material was PBMCs, sampled around atezolizumab (anti-PD-L1) treatment. The source of these receptors is a man in his sixties with urothelial cancer. Each CDR3 is given with its conserved first and last residue. A D gene is named only where the DNA matches it firmly. Clone size appears in some rows only: once, few, many, or a class for an expanded clone.

>TRBV30|TRBJ2-7|-|TRBD1|15
CAWSPRGTGLFQQYF
TGTGCCTGGAGTCCGCGCGGGACAGGTCTCTTTCAGCAGTACTTC
>TRBV21-1|TRBJ2-3|-|-|15
CASSSATVMQDTQYF
TGTGCCAGCAGCTCGGCTACAGTCATGCAAGATACGCAGTATTTT
>TRBV4-1|TRBJ1-3|few|-|15
CASSQDPGRGNTIYF
TGCGCCAGCAGCCAAGACCCAGGGAGGGGAAACACCATATATTTT
>TRBV15|TRBJ2-7|-|TRBD1|18
CATSREKNTGTGDNEQYF
TGTGCCACCAGCAGAGAAAAAAACACCGGGACAGGGGATAACGAGCAGTACTTC
>TRBV7-9|TRBJ2-3|-|TRBD2|15
CASSSLAGLRDTQYF
TGTGCCAGCAGCTCGCTAGCGGGACTTCGAGATACGCAGTATTTT
>TRBV14|TRBJ2-1|-|TRBD2|18
CASRRNSGRSGDWNEQFF
TGTGCCAGCAGACGAAATAGCGGGAGGTCGGGGGATTGGAATGAGCAGTTCTTC
>TRBV30|TRBJ2-3|-|-|14
CAWSDLAYTDTQYF
TGTGCCTGGAGTGACCTAGCCTACACAGATACGCAGTATTTT
>TRBV2|TRBJ1-1|-|TRBD1|13
CASILIGTGAAFF
TGTGCCAGCATCTTGATCGGGACAGGGGCGGCTTTCTTT
>TRBV6-1|TRBJ2-7|-|-|12
CASRDFTYEQYF
TGTGCCAGTCGGGACTTCACCTACGAGCAGTACTTC
>TRBV6-5|TRBJ2-7|-|-|14
CASRRAAGAYEQYF
TGTGCCAGCCGGAGAGCAGCGGGCGCCTACGAGCAGTACTTC
>TRBV7-2|TRBJ2-3|-|-|13
CASRDPGADTQYF
TGTGCCAGCAGGGATCCGGGGGCAGATACGCAGTATTTT
>TRBV28|TRBJ1-2|-|-|14
CASSLNLGGNGYTF
TGTGCCAGCAGTTTAAATCTAGGTGGAAATGGCTACACCTTC
>TRBV4-3|TRBJ1-4|-|-|14
CASSSRGTNEKLFF
TGCGCCAGCAGCTCTCGAGGGACTAATGAAAAACTGTTTTTT
>TRBV30|TRBJ2-2|-|-|15
CAWSPFGQNTGELFF
TGTGCCTGGAGTCCCTTCGGACAGAACACCGGGGAGCTGTTTTTT
>TRBV2|TRBJ2-7|-|TRBD2|15
CASTTSGAGTYEQYF
TGTGCCAGCACCACTTCGGGAGCGGGAACCTACGAGCAGTACTTC
>TRBV7-2|TRBJ2-3|-|-|16
CASSLANSAYTDTQYF
TGTGCCAGCAGCTTAGCGAACTCCGCATACACAGATACGCAGTATTTT
>TRBV5-5|TRBJ1-1|once|-|15
CASSLGDTSNTEAFF
TGTGCCAGCAGCTTGGGGGACACCTCGAACACTGAAGCTTTCTTT
>TRBV6-5|TRBJ1-1|-|-|15
CASSYSKWADTEAFF
TGTGCCAGCAGTTACTCGAAATGGGCAGACACTGAAGCTTTCTTT
>TRBV9|TRBJ2-1|-|TRBD2|16
CASSLGVGGSHVEQFF
TGTGCCAGCAGCTTGGGGGTGGGCGGGAGCCATGTTGAGCAGTTCTTC
>TRBV6-1|TRBJ1-2|-|TRBD1|15
CASTLGQGVGIGYTF
TGTGCCAGCACCCTGGGACAGGGTGTCGGAATTGGCTACACCTTC
>TRBV6-1|TRBJ1-3|-|-|15
CASSELSVTGNTIYF
TGTGCCAGCAGTGAACTGTCAGTTACTGGAAACACCATATATTTT
>TRBV5-4|TRBJ1-2|-|-|18
CASSNHRGGQGHNYGYTF
TGTGCCAGCAGCAACCACCGAGGGGGACAAGGCCACAACTATGGCTACACCTTC
>TRBV5-8|TRBJ2-7|-|TRBD1|15
CASSSPTGATYEQYF
TGTGCCAGCAGCTCGCCGACAGGGGCGACCTACGAGCAGTACTTC
>TRBV6-6|TRBJ1-3|-|-|14
CGTLRGAFGNTIYF
TGTGGGACTTTGCGGGGGGCCTTTGGAAACACCATATATTTT
>TRBV5-6|TRBJ1-4|-|-|15
CASSSPTGFREKLFF
TGTGCCAGCAGCTCCCCGACTGGGTTTCGTGAAAAACTGTTTTTT
>TRBV9|TRBJ2-3|-|TRBD2|15
CASSVGRGGPDTQYF
TGTGCCAGCAGCGTAGGGCGGGGGGGCCCCGATACGCAGTATTTT
>TRBV4-3|TRBJ1-1|-|-|15
CASSQDVTVRTEAFF
TGCGCCAGCAGCCAAGATGTAACGGTGCGCACTGAAGCTTTCTTT
>TRBV5-1|TRBJ1-2|-|-|16
CASSSGSSRATIEGTF
TGCGCCAGCAGCTCGGGGAGTTCGAGGGCGACAATTGAAGGCACCTTC